This T cell receptor (beta chain) was documented in a study of regulatory T cells in long-lasting Graves disease. Findings of the study overall: Tissue studied was limited to peripheral blood, excluding thyroid tissue. Newly diagnosed patients had higher TCR diversity than persistent Graves' patients did.

Construction of TCR beta libraries relied on iRepertoire HTBI primers and on Arm-PCR targeting CDR3 regions. TCRdb passed the multiplex PCR reads through MiXCR, listing each CDR3 protein once. This table holds approximately 400,000 distinct CDR3 sequences, about 15% found once. This clonotype was observed many times. The antigen is undetermined. As for time point: newly diagnosed GD, antithyroid drugs for less than 3 months. After RNA was extracted from PBMCs, the TCR library was made from it. Germline V gene sequence: CDR1 SGHAT, CDR2 FQNNGV. V lost 2 bases, J lost 4 bases, and 10 bases stayed unmatched. The CDR3 is made up of 17 amino acids. These data were likewise used in another study, on T cells in Graves' hyperthyroidism and ophthalmopathy. Per that study: Investigators excluded patients with uncontrolled infection, other autoimmune disease, pregnancy or lactation. First-round RT-PCR of the TCR CDR3 relied on the HTBI primer set.

The chain carries TRBV11-2 and TRBJ2-1; 8 positions match TRBD2. The TCR originated in a woman in her twenties or thirties with Graves disease. The sample was peripheral blood mononuclear cells (PBMCs), taken at new diagnosis, from a patient treated with antithyroid drugs. The DNA for the CDR3 is TGTGCCAGCAGCTTAAGAAAAGGGACTAGACCGTACAATGAGCAGTTCTTC. Translation: CASSLRKGTRPYNEQFF.